This T cell receptor (beta chain) was recorded in a study of molecular identifiers for immune sequencing clone quantification. This clonotype was seen a few times. The CDR3 carries no conserved terminal phenylalanine or tryptophan, so it likely arises from a read error. The germline gives CDR1 SQVTM, CDR2 ANQGSEA. Deletions cut 0 bases from V and 4 bases from J, with 16 bases between. The CDR3 extends over 15 amino acids. From the PCR reads, TCRdb called clonotypes with MiXCR, one entry per CDR3 protein. Found here are more than 550,000 distinct CDR3 sequences, roughly 23% of them singletons; the top ten hold 0.78%.

The chain joins TRBV29-1 to TRBJ2-7, with D maybe TRBD1 (6 bases). This receptor was taken from a human donor in good health. Some libraries in this study had Jurkat cell RNA spiked in. Specimen: naive CD8+ T cells from blood, with Jurkat cell RNA spiked in. The subset: FACS-sorted CD8+CD4-CCR7+CD45RA+ naive T cells. CDR3 bases: TGCAGCGTTGAAGATCCGGCAGGGGTGGCATACGAGCAGTACCTC. This encodes CSVEDPAGVAYEQYL.